Listed below are T cell receptor beta chains from one sample, sequenced in a study of blood T cell repertoires in COVID-19. Some clones are missing from TCRdb's copy, which holds only in-frame ones; the method was immunoSEQ multiplex PCR. The sample carries about 44,000 clones, 89% recorded once. Specimen: peripheral blood. The receptor set was obtained from a man between 65 and 85 years old with active COVID-19. Both conserved end residues are trimmed from each CDR3.

j_gene | v_gene | CDR3aa
TRBJ2-7 | TRBV10-3 | AISESTTYEQY
TRBJ1-1 | TRBV24-1 | ATSDLGGAAGREAF
TRBJ2-1 | TRBV4-3 | ASSPGTQNEQF
TRBJ2-5 | TRBV7-9 | ASSPGGVEETQY
TRBJ1-1 | TRBV10-3 | AISENPGGGTEAF
TRBJ1-5 | TRBV21-1 | ASTLWGQTSTLSNQPQH
TRBJ2-5 | TRBV7-8 | ASSLALAGTIETQY
TRBJ2-2 | TRBV6-6 | ASSHRQADTGELF
TRBJ1-4 | TRBV7-6 | ASSPGGRGREKLF
TRBJ1-1 | TRBV7-6 | ASSLAQMMNTEAF
TRBJ2-2 | TRBV5-1 | ASSWRAGDWENTGELF
TRBJ1-5 | TRBV19 | ASSKELPGQGAEPQH
TRBJ2-3 | TRBV2 | ASSGPAGLDTQY
TRBJ2-1 | TRBV7-9 | ASSFWGGQGHNEQF
TRBJ1-6 | TRBV6-6 | ASSYGVATNSPLH